This TCR beta chain was retrieved from a study of human T cells and chemical hapten exposure. The V gene lost 4 bases and the J gene lost 0 bases, with 12 bases spanning the gap. The CDR3 totals 15 residues. CDR1 and CDR2 from the germline V gene are SGHNT and YYREEE (reference sequence). This clonotype has more than one count but fewer than ten. TCRdb fed the RACE reads into MiXCR, producing one record per CDR3 protein. This sample has around 180,000 distinct CDR3 sequences, with around 30% found just once. Noted time point: pre-sensitization, week 0. Treatment meaning: therapeutic diphenylcyclopropenone sensitization with weekly scalp DPC.

The sequencing used whole blood, collected in connection with sensitization to the hapten diphenylcyclopropenone (DPC). This TCR derives from a woman in her twenties or thirties with alopecia areata. Some clones in this sample may be carry-over from other donors' samples. The chain links TRBV5-4 to TRBJ2-3, with D uncertain. As DNA, the CDR3 is TGTGCCAGCAGCGCGACACAATCTAGCACAGATACGCAGTATTTT. This translates into CASSATQSSTDTQYF.